This record concerns one TCR beta chain sequence. Its antigen is unknown. The treatment denotes: roughly 18 received Ad26.COV2.S at low or high dose, single or two shots; roughly five received placebo; per-sample allocation not given. Collection of the samples took place on day 63 after the first injection of vaccine or placebo. An 18-55-year-old adult in Boston served as donor. The data originate from a study of Ad26.COV2.S vaccination and SARS-CoV-2 variants. The study's findings and limits: Recipients of vaccine and of placebo showed similar breadth of their non-spike TCR repertoires.

Profiling relied on immunoSEQ multiplex PCR, and the TCRdb table lists in-frame clones only, not all of them. The sample contains roughly 400,000 clones, 89% of which appear only once. The V and J ends lost 2 bases and 3 bases, in that order; junction bases with no gene match: 6. The germline CDR1 and CDR2 sequences are MGHRA and YSYEKL. The CDR3 covers 16 residues. J is TRBJ1-2 and V is TRBV4-1; 10 bases are a match to TRBD1. This clonotype originated in a person aged 18 to 59 who received the Ad26.COV2.S COVID-19 vaccine or a placebo. Specimen: peripheral blood, collected in a trial of Ad26.COV2.S vaccine versus placebo. CDR3 nucleotide sequence: TGCGCCAGCAGCCAACTCCTCGGACAGGGGGACTATGGCTACACCTTC. It specifies CASSQLLGQGDYGYTF.